This entry describes one TCR beta chain. The antigen remains undetermined. Measured with immunoSEQ multiplex PCR; TCRdb has only the in-frame clones, and not every one. The table records around 180,000 clones, around 93% of them present only once. CDR3 length equals 18 residues. Trimming took 4 bases from V and 0 from J; bases not matched to a gene: 12. CDR1 MNHEY and CDR2 SVGEGT come from the germline V gene. The sample is drawn from a study of T cell responses to AZD1222 COVID-19 vaccine. Overall study context: Second doses were pooled across both intervals (about 4 or about 12 weeks). The study's findings and limits: Donors were chiefly white British, with a greater number of females, and clonal diversity was perhaps underestimated.

Here the sequenced sample was peripheral blood, taken on day 0 of AZD1222 vaccination. The clonotype originates from an adult in good health. The V and J genes are TRBV6-2 or TRBV6-3 and TRBJ1-5; 7 bases match TRBD1. CDR3 in DNA: TGTGCCAGCAGTTTCGACAGGGTGAGGGGCTCTAGCAATCAGCCCCAGCATTTT. Translated: CASSFDRVRGSSNQPQHF.